The present T cell receptor (beta chain) was sequenced within a study of blood T cell repertoires in COVID-19. Study-level information: Acute and convalescent COVID-19 samples came from the United States, Italy and Spain. PBMCs, B-cell-depleted T cells, or T cells provided the cDNA or gDNA that made up the material.

V lost 1 base and J lost 6; bases outside the gene matches: 5. The germline V gene has CDR1 SGHRS and CDR2 YFSETQ. CDR3 length: 15 residues. Authors' analysis steps: Reference gene primer amplification gave nucleated cell count estimates. Sequenced by immunoSEQ multiplex PCR; TCRdb stores in-frame clones only, minus some. D and trimming were read from the DNA, whereas the V and J calls and clone size are those reported in that table. The sample lists some 140,000 clones, roughly 80% occurring once. V gene TRBV5-1 combines with J gene TRBJ2-1, with 9 bases lining up with TRBD1. The receptor was derived from a man of 80 years or more with acute or convalescent COVID-19. Sequenced material: peripheral blood. The CDR3 is CASSLRTGEGNEQFF. The DNA of the CDR3 is TGCGCCAGCAGCTTGAGGACAGGGGAGGGCAATGAGCAGTTCTTC.